Given below is one T cell receptor beta chain in context. Sequenced by immunoSEQ multiplex PCR; TCRdb stores in-frame clones only, minus some. The sample includes approximately 170,000 clones, just over 90% seen only once; the top ten take 1.1% to 1.5%. The sample comes from a study of control samples from healthy donors and cancer patients. The V segment lost 2 bases and the J segment 3 bases; nucleotides outside the gene matches: 6. The germline V gene has CDR1 MNHEY and CDR2 SMNVEV (reference sequence). The CDR3 has 15 amino acids. The sample comprised blood. This TCR was recovered from a man aged 25 to 40 in good health. J is TRBJ1-1 and V is TRBV27, with TRBD1 identical over 7 bases. CDR3 DNA sequence: TGTGCCAGCAGTTTAACAGGGGAGTCCGACACTGAAGCTTTCTTT. Its translation: CASSLTGESDTEAFF.